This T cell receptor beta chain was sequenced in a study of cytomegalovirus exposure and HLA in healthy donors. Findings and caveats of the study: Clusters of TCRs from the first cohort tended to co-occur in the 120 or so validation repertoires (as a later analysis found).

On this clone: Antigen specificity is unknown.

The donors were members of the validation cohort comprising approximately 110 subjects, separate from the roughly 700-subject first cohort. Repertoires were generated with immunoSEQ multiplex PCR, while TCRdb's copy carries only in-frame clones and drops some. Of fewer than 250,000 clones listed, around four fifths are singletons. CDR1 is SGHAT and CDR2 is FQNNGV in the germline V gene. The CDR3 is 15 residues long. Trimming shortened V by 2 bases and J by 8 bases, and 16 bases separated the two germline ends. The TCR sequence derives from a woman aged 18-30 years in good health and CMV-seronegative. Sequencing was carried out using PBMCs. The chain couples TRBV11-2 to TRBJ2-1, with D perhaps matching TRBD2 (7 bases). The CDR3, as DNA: TGTGCCAGCAGCTTATTAGGGGGGAGGGCCTATGAGCAGTTCTTC. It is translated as CASSLLGGRAYEQFF. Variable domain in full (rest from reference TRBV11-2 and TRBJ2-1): EAGVAQSPRYKIIEKRQSVAFWCNPISGHATLYWYQQILGQGPKLLIQFQNNGVVDDSQLPKDRFSAERLKGVDSTLKIQPAKLEDSAVYLCASSLLGGRAYEQFFGPGTRLTVL.